This T cell receptor (beta chain) was identified in a study of regulatory T cells in long-lasting Graves disease. General study points: Persistent-disease Graves' patients showed less TCR diversity than new cases. The sample size was small, and this may have reduced accuracy.

The time point: newly diagnosed GD, antithyroid drugs for less than 3 months. There was RNA extracted from PBMCs, and the TCR library was made from it. Researchers made TCR beta libraries by using iRepertoire HTBI primers and running Arm-PCR on CDR3 regions. One entry per CDR3 protein results from TCRdb running MiXCR on the multiplex PCR reads. Here the sample spans some 460,000 distinct CDR3 sequences, about 16% being singletons. This clonotype was picked up many times. Its matching antigen is unknown. CDR3 length: 16 residues. Trimming took 3 bases from V and 5 from J; bases not matched to a gene: 10. CDR1 is DFQATT and CDR2 is SNEGSKA in the germline V gene (reference sequence). In addition, the sample was reused for a study of T cells in Graves' hyperthyroidism and ophthalmopathy. From that paper: Most expanded thyroid clonotypes above 0.001 recurred in blood.

The TCR originated in a man in his forties or fifties with Graves disease. The chain recombines TRBV20-1 with TRBJ2-5; 12 bases map to TRBD2. Sequencing used peripheral blood mononuclear cells (PBMCs), obtained at new diagnosis, from a patient treated with antithyroid drugs. CDR3 protein: CSASNLAGGPEETQYF. CDR3 DNA sequence: TGCAGTGCTAGTAACCTAGCGGGAGGGCCGGAGGAGACCCAGTACTTC.